A single T cell receptor (beta chain) is shown here with its context. The target antigen is unknown. The data are from a study of T cells expressing NK-cell markers. Broader study findings: Among a handful of donors, these clonotypes also ranked first in the CD3+CD56-NKG2C+ fraction.

Germline lookup yields CDR1 SQVTM and CDR2 ANQGSEA. The CDR3 totals 15 residues. TCRdb reanalyzed the 5' RACE reads, giving one entry per CDR3 protein sequence and no DNA. The sample has some 600,000 distinct CDR3 sequences, and its top ten clones hold approximately 3.6%. The specimen was blood T cells: a sorted CD56 or NKG2C T cell subset, CD4+ or CD8+ T cells, or bulk PBMC T cells (not recorded which). The genes are TRBV29-1 and TRBJ2-2; lacking DNA, the TRBD1 call made by TCRdb goes unchecked. The receptor comes from a man aged 18 to 35 in good health. This CDR3 reads CSVAPGPRIIGELFF.